This T cell receptor (beta chain) emerged from a study of identical twins. V trimming: 1 base; J trimming: 12 bases; junction bases outside the gene matches: 12. The germline CDR1 and CDR2 sequences are LGHDT and YNNKEL (reference sequence). The CDR3 sequence is 15 residues long. TCRdb passed the 5' RACE reads through MiXCR, listing each CDR3 protein once. The sample includes some 260,000 distinct CDR3 sequences, more than 13% seen only once; the top ten take approximately 10%. This chain uses TRBV3-1 with TRBJ1-5, with 7 bases that match TRBD1. The sequence was collected from a young woman in good health. Input material: memory (CD45RO+) T cells sorted from blood. The CDR3 sequence: CASSQGQGVGMLQHF. CDR3 DNA sequence: TGTGCCAGCAGCCAAGGCCAGGGGGTAGGGATGCTCCAGCATTTT.